This note documents a single TCR beta chain sequence. Its cognate antigen has yet to be identified. The record has no base qualities; no much larger clone is one base away. The data are from a study of cytomegalovirus exposure and HLA in healthy donors (dated by TCRdb to 2015 to 2018). Background on the whole study: In an earlier analysis of 587 of the donors, around 300 Gb of sequence data and just under 120 million unique TCR beta sequences from 150 million to 200 million T cells were reported. Among about 410 genotyped donors of the cohort, an average of around 250,000 unique TCR beta nucleotide sequences was sequenced per donor, of which 15% to 20% were non-productive. Alongside the repertoire data, information on donor age, sex, ethnicity and CMV serostatus was compiled. The number of donors typed differed by locus, with 629-630 for A, B, C, DRB1 and DQB1, roughly 520 for DQA1, 600 to 610 for DPA1, and under 490 for DPB1. In an earlier analysis of a few hundred of the donors, high-throughput TCR beta sequencing was used to judge whether each TCR beta V gene segment behaved as functional or pseudogenic. In the later analysis, no new phenotypic data were used to find candidate immune exposures; instead, reliance was placed on TCR beta sequences and their occurrence across donors. Roughly 5 DR-DQ haplotypes were handled as single units for association and clustering because linkage in the cohort was strong. Both class I and class II loci were covered by HLA typing, at four-digit resolution. Genome-wide SNP genotypes for about 65% of the roughly 670 donors were used in a later genetic analysis, which treated that subset as a discovery cohort. High-throughput TCR immunosequencing, statistical association of individual TCRs with disease status, and machine learning were combined to predict cytomegalovirus infection status. About 320 gigabases of sequencing data and approximately 84 million unique TCR sequences were included in an early release covering roughly 700 HLA-typed donors. Among the approximately 430 genotyped donors, 75% to 90% belonged to the genetic ancestry cluster associated with self-reported Caucasian donors. Using immunosequencing, the study profiled T cell repertoires from about 620 subjects and related those repertoires to cytomegalovirus serostatus. A separate validation cohort of 100 to 150 different subjects was used in addition to the approximately 640-subject first cohort. A later analysis re-examined previously published TCR beta repertoires from just over 650 donors and added high-resolution HLA genotyping to investigate patterns of TCR occurrence. The aim of the study was to test whether cataloging public T cell receptors could identify signatures of past pathogen exposure. All discovery cohort repertoires had been generated using a single sequencing platform.

The cohort consisted of 650 to 700 healthy bone marrow donors. At the time of sampling, every cohort member was nominally healthy, though immune exposures that went unrecorded were likely present. The donor was CMV seronegative and was included in the group of several hundred seronegative cohort members. A peripheral blood sample was provided by each donor, and peripheral blood mononuclear cells were used for TCR beta sequencing. Genomic DNA was extracted from the blood cell samples with the Qiagen DNeasy Blood Extraction Kit. Libraries were prepared through the immunoSEQ multiplex PCR assay. The multiplex PCR relied on a mix of 60 forward primers for TCR Vbeta segments and 13 reverse primers for TCR Jbeta segments. Amplification of the CDR3 region of rearranged TCR beta genes was performed with a multiplex PCR assay on genomic DNA. Amplified TCR beta libraries were sequenced as 87-base-pair reads on the Illumina HiSeq System. On the authors' methods: A later analysis tallied 75 million to 95 million unique TCR beta chains across the 650 to 750 repertoires, and about 10 million of those chains were shared by two or more donors. A nearest-neighbor algorithm error-corrected the raw reads and collapsed the reads into unique sequences, merging closely related sequences to remove PCR and sequencing errors. V, D and J gene segments were assigned by aligning CDR3 sequences to IMGT reference sequences. For a sequence to be retained, a match of at least six nucleotides was required to both a V gene segment and a J gene segment. A rearrangement counted as productive if the CDR3 had no stop codons and remained in frame with V and J, and every other rearrangement counted as non-productive. CDR3 was defined by IMGT convention, running from the second conserved V-encoded cysteine to the conserved J-encoded phenylalanine. In an earlier analysis of around 570 of the donors, sequences lacking an unambiguous match to a single V gene segment were excluded. In an earlier analysis of a few hundred of the donors, V segments were called functional above 56.7% productive rearrangements and were called segregating when the between-donor standard deviation exceeded 5%. A statistical classification framework was built for diagnosing cytomegalovirus status from the catalog of TCR beta chain sequences. In a later analysis, V and J genes were assigned by comparing TCR nucleotide sequences against IMGT/GENE-DB human TR gene sequences. Using the TCRdist pipeline, a later analysis assigned CDR3 sequences along with most-parsimonious VDJ recombination scenarios. In a later analysis, every TCR beta chain was defined by the combination of its CDR3 amino acid sequence and its V-gene family, and reads without a unique V-gene family were dropped. A later analysis removed 450 to 600 highly shared, low-generation-probability nucleotide sequences to deal with suspected cross-contamination and a sequencing artifact. In a later analysis, a clonal expansion index for each public chain was calculated from normalized within-repertoire ranks of inferred template counts. Generation probabilities in a later analysis came from a VDJ recombination model fitted to out-of-frame rearrangements, and those results were checked against IGoR. In a later analysis, TCR-TCR, TCR-HLA and TCR-CMV co-occurrence was scored with hypergeometric tests, and a repertoire-size bias correction was applied to TCR pairs. In a later analysis, false discovery rates were estimated by permuting HLA or CMV assignments 20 times. In a later analysis, co-occurring TCRs were grouped using DBSCAN, and TCRdist sequence similarity was added for clustering within HLA-allele-positive subsets. For co-occurrence clustering, repertoires with fewer than 30,000 or more than 120,000 public chains were excluded, along with five or six repertoires with anomalous nucleotide sharing. In TCRdb, the immuneACCESS table is reduced to in-frame sequences with V and J assigned. These tables do not hold every clone; where another copy was compared, an unresolved V gene accounts for under half, and the others remain unexplained. Clone size and the V and J calls come from that table; the DNA yielded D and trimming. Recorded for this sample are around 150,000 clones; about 75% of them occurred a single time. The ten largest account for over 1.3% of the sample.

The paper as a whole reports these results and caveats: In a later analysis, TCR association rates were found to vary across HLA loci, with the most associated TCRs seen for DRB1 alleles and the fewest for HLA-C alleles. Because some donors lacked HLA typing at each locus, the association tests relied only on the typed subset. A few of the identified cytomegalovirus-associated TCR beta chains were confirmed in vitro to be specific for cytomegalovirus antigens. According to the authors, the approach could potentially be generalized to other disease states and immunological phenotypes. A cluster of highly shared sequence variants was judged likely to be a technical artifact of the sequencing pipeline. In a later analysis, most CMV-associated TCR beta chains were found to appear HLA-restricted, with HLA associations seemingly driven largely by CMV exposure. When HLA alleles, especially DR and DQ, strongly co-occurred, attributing TCR associations to individual alleles was difficult. For the cohort, immune exposure information was limited to CMV serostatus. Broadly in line with IMGT annotations, most TCR beta V segments showed up in productive rearrangements about 87% or about 30% of the time in an earlier analysis of several hundred of the donors. The cohort was sequenced for TCR beta chains only, and without alpha or paired-chain data the features that could be detected were limited. In a later analysis, HLA-associated TCR beta chains were found to be more clonally expanded and to have lower generation probabilities than equally common non-associated chains. In both the original and validation cohorts, the classifier was reported to diagnose cytomegalovirus status with high specificity and sensitivity. At a false discovery rate of 0.05, a later analysis linked 15,000 to 20,000 TCR beta sequences to specific HLA alleles. The presence/absence analyses assumed that sequencing depth was roughly uniform across donors, and that assumption may not be true. A later genetic analysis reported fewer N-insertions in productive TCRs among donors in an Asian-associated ancestry cluster than the approximately 670-donor mean. A later genetic analysis associated a missense DCLRE1C variant with V-gene and J-gene trimming of TCR beta chains, and an independent cohort replicated the association. According to a later analysis, parvovirus B19, influenza, CMV and Epstein-Barr virus appeared linked to several top co-occurrence clusters. A further reported finding was that TCR beta sequences accurately predicted the HLA-A and HLA-B alleles for most subjects in the first cohort. Over 15 rarely observed V segments, including chromosome 9 orphons, were excluded from the earlier analysis of several hundred of the donors because counts were too low. Most TCR sequences were seen in very few donors, while some public TCRs were found in many individuals. Linkage disequilibrium might explain the correlated functional status among segregating V segments, but an unknown experimental factor could not be excluded. In the study, approximately 150 TCR beta chains were listed as associated with cytomegalovirus.

The receptor was isolated from a woman aged 35 to 49 in good health and CMV-seronegative. The material sequenced was PBMCs.

CDR3 region: CSVARESGSNQPQHF. The sequenced DNA is TGCAGCGTTGCTAGGGAGAGCGGGAGCAATCAGCCCCAGCATTTT. The chain joins TRBV29-1 to TRBJ1-5; no D gene can be assigned with confidence. From the cysteine up to the phenylalanine, the CDR3 has a length of 15 residues. This entry keeps only the CDR3 DNA: 45 bases, framed from base 1. The junction carries 14 bases between V and J, which are trimmed by 4 bases and 1 base respectively. From the germline V gene, CDR1 is SQVTM and CDR2 is ANQGSEA.